Sequencing of this TCR beta chain was carried out in a study of blood T cell repertoires in COVID-19. As for the study in general: Italy, Spain and the United States were the sources of the convalescent and acute COVID-19 samples. The analysed material was cDNA or gDNA that came from T cells, B-cell-depleted T cells, or PBMCs.

Germline V CDR1 and CDR2: SNHLY, FYNNEI. The CDR3 runs 13 residues. The V end lost 3 bases, the J end lost 3 bases, and 8 bases lay between the germline ends. Per the authors' pipeline: Cell counts per sample came from amplifying reference gene primers. Measured with immunoSEQ multiplex PCR; TCRdb has only the in-frame clones, and not every one. Clone size and the V and J calls come from that table; the DNA yielded D and trimming. The sample holds tens of thousands of clones; around three quarters are singletons and the top ten take more than 25%. The material sequenced was peripheral blood. This chain connects TRBV2 to TRBJ1-1; possible D gene TRBD1, 5 bases. The receptor was derived from a man aged 55 to 70 with active or convalescent COVID-19. The CDR3, as DNA: TGTGCCAGCAGTGACGGGGGGGACACTGAAGCTTTCTTT. This gives the protein CASSDGGDTEAFF.